This T cell receptor (beta chain) was sequenced during a study of cytomegalovirus exposure and HLA in healthy donors. Study-wide points: A few of the chains that were CMV-associated were confirmed in vitro to be specific for CMV antigens. The study carried out a later analysis of TCR beta sequences. It associated around 17,000 of them with specific HLA alleles at a false discovery rate of 0.05.

Trimming cost V 0 bases and J 0 bases, with 9 bases left between them. Per the germline V gene, CDR1 is MNHEY and CDR2 is SVGAGI. This CDR3 is built from 16 residues. As for this clone: What it recognizes is unknown.

Primers included in the PCR were 60 Vbeta and 13 Jbeta primers. Clones were sequenced by immunoSEQ multiplex PCR, and TCRdb holds only the in-frame ones, with some missing. In the table there are 170,000 or so clones, 75% to 90% of which are singletons. V usage is TRBV6-5 and J usage is TRBJ2-1; D is ambiguous. The sample consisted of PBMCs. The sequence derives from a man between 50 and 59 years old in good health and CMV-seronegative. CDR3: CASSYSAVSSYNEQFF. CDR3 nucleotide sequence: TGTGCCAGCAGTTACTCGGCGGTGAGCTCCTACAATGAGCAGTTCTTC.